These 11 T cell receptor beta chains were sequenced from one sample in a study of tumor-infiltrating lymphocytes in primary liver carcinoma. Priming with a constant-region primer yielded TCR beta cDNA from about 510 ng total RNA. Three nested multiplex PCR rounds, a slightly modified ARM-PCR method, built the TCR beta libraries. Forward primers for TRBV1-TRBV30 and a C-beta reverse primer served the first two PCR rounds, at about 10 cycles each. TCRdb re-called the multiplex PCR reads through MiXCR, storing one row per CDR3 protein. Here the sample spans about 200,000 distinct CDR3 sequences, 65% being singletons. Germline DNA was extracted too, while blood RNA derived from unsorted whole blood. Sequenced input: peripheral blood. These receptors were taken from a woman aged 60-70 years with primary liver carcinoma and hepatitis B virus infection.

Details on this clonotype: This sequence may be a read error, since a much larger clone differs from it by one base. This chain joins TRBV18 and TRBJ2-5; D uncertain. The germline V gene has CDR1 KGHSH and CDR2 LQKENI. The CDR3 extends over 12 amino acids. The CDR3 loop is CAISPRPETQYF. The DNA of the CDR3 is TGTGCCATCTCACCACGCCCAGAGACCCAGTACTTC.

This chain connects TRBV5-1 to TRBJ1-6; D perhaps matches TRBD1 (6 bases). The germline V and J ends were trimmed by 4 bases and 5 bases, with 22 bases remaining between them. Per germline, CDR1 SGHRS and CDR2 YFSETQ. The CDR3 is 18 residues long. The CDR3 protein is CASSQTIKRGGDNSPLHF. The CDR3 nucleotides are TGCGCCAGCAGCCAGACGATAAAACGGGGGGGCGATAATTCACCCCTCCACTTT.

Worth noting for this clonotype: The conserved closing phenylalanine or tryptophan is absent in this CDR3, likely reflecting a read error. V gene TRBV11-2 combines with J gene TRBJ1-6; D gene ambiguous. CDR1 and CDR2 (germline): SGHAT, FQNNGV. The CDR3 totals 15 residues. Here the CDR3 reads CASSVEVAAISPLHI. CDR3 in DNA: TGTGCCAGCAGCGTAGAAGTGGCAGCTATCTCACCCCTCCACATT.

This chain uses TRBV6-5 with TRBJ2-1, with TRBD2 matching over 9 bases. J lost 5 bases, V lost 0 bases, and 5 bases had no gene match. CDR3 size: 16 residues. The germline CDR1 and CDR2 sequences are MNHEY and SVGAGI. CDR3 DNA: TGTGCCAGCAGTTACTCCACGGTAGCGGGAGACAATGAGCAGTTCTTC. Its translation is CASSYSTVAGDNEQFF.

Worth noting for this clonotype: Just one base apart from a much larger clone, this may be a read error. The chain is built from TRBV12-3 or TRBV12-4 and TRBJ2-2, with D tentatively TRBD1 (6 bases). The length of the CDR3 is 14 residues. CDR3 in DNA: TGTGCCAGCAGTTTTGGGGGCTTCACCAGGGAGCTGTTTTTT. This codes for CASSFGGFTRELFF.

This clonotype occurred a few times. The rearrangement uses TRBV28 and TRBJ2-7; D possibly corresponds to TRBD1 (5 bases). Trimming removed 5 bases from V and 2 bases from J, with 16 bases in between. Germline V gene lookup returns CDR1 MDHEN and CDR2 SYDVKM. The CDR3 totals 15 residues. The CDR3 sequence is CASSSIRDPPYEQYF. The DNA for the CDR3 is TGTGCCAGCAGTAGCATCAGGGATCCCCCCTACGAGCAGTACTTC.

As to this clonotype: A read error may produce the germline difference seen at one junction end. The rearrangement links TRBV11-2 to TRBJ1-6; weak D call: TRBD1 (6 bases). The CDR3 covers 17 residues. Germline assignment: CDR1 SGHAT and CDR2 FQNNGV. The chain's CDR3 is CAISRTQGVPYSSPLHF. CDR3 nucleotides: TGTGCCATCAGCCGAACACAGGGTGTCCCCTATAGTTCACCCCTCCACTTT.

The DNA for the CDR3 is TGTGCCAGCAGCCCCTGGGCAGGGAACACCGGGGAGCTGTTTTTT. This encodes CASSPWAGNTGELFF. The chain has TRBV13 and TRBJ2-2; D gene unclear. V was trimmed by 5 bases and J by 1 base, leaving 11 bases between them. CDR3 length: 15 residues. Germline CDR1 PRHDT, CDR2 FYEKMQ (reference sequence).

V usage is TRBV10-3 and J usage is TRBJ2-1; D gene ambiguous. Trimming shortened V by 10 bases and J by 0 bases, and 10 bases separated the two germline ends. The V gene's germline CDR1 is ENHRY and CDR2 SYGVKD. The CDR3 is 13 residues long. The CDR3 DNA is TGTGCCACGACGGAAAGCTCCTACAATGAGCAGTTCTTC. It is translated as CATTESSYNEQFF.

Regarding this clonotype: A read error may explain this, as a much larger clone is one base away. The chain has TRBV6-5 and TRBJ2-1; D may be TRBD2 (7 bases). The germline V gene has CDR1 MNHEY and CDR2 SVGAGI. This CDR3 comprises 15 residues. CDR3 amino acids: CVSSYGGGLDNEQFF. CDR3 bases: TGTGTCAGCAGTTACGGCGGGGGCTTGGACAATGAGCAGTTCTTC.

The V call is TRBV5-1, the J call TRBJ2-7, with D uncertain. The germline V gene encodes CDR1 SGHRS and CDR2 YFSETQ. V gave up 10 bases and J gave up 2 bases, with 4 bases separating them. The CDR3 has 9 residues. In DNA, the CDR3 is TGCGCCGGACCCTACGAGCAGTACTTC. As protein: CAGPYEQYF.